This T cell receptor beta chain was documented in a study of blood T cell repertoires in COVID-19. Study as a whole: The origin of the acute and convalescent COVID-19 samples was the United States, Italy and Spain.

Each exposed participant met a COVID-19 case in the 2 weeks preceding study entry. CDR1 and CDR2 (germline): ENHRY, SYGVKD. The CDR3 is made up of 11 amino acids. The V and J ends lost 2 bases and 9 bases, in that order; junction bases with no gene match: 0. Per the study methods: Nucleated cell number was recorded as an estimate derived from reference gene primer amplification. Sequencing used immunoSEQ multiplex PCR; TCRdb keeps in-frame clones, though not all of them. V and J calls and clone size come straight from that table; D and trimming were deduced from the DNA. Of some 360,000 clones detected, 88% appear once; the ten largest clones hold over 1%.

Sequencing was done on a sample of PBMCs or T cells enriched from blood (not recorded which). The chain is built from TRBV10-3 and TRBJ2-5; 7 bases fit TRBD2. The receptor comes from a woman aged 25 to 39 who had been exposed to COVID-19. CDR3: CAISEGGAQYF. The CDR3 DNA reads TGTGCCATCAGTGAGGGGGGGGCCCAGTACTTC.